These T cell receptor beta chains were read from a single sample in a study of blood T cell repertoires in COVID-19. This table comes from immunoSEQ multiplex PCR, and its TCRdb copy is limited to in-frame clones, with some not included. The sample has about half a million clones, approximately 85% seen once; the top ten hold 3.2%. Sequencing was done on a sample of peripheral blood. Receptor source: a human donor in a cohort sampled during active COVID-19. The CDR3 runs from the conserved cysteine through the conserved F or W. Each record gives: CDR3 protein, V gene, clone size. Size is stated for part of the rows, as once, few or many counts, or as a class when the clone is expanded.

cdr3_aa: CATRTTLEGAPLHF
v_call: TRBV15
clone_size: -

cdr3_aa: CASSSDTGAMNTEAFF
v_call: TRBV5-6
clone_size: -

cdr3_aa: CASSRTSGSKETQYF
v_call: TRBV6-5
clone_size: -

cdr3_aa: CAWSVGGDQYF
v_call: TRBV30
clone_size: once

cdr3_aa: CASSLSTMSGNQPQHF
v_call: TRBV5-5
clone_size: once

cdr3_aa: CASSARLADPYNEQFF
v_call: TRBV9
clone_size: -

cdr3_aa: CASSPSGTSDVNEQFF
v_call: TRBV18
clone_size: -

cdr3_aa: CASSLRRDTSGNTIYF
v_call: TRBV18
clone_size: few

cdr3_aa: CASSPLGSRGNEQFF
v_call: TRBV9
clone_size: -

cdr3_aa: CASRHREWAEAFF
v_call: TRBV6-5
clone_size: -